Described below is a single T cell receptor (beta chain) sequence and its context. Under the authors' procedure: By means of reference gene primer amplification, nucleated cell counts were estimated. Sequencing was performed with immunoSEQ multiplex PCR; in TCRdb, only in-frame clones are kept and a portion is missing. The DNA was the basis for D and trimming; V, J and clone size are from that table. The sample contains about 140,000 clones, around 80% of which appear only once. This sample is drawn from a study of blood T cell repertoires in COVID-19. Study-wide background: Sites across the United States, Italy and Spain contributed samples from acute and convalescent COVID-19. T cells, B-cell-depleted T cells, or PBMCs provided the cDNA or gDNA that served as material.

The clonotype was recovered from a man in his sixties with acute or convalescent COVID-19. Sequencing used peripheral blood.

The CDR3 spells CASGSTDRGIQETQYF. CDR3 coding DNA: TGTGCCAGCGGATCCACGGACAGAGGAATCCAAGAGACCCAGTACTTC. The V call is TRBV25-1, the J call TRBJ2-5; D perhaps matches TRBD1 (6 bases). Germline-derived CDR1 and CDR2 are MGHDK and SYGVNS. This CDR3 is built from 16 residues. V was pared by 8 bases and J by 1 base, with 20 bases between.